Each of the 10 T cell receptor beta chains below was sequenced from the same sample in a study of CD8 T cells in Susac syndrome. Reverse transcription of about 0.45 to 1 ug RNA was performed with random hexamers. One entry per CDR3 protein, called by TCRdb with MiXCR from the immunoSEQ multiplex PCR reads. The top ten clones hold 0.85% to 1% of a sample with approximately 83,000 distinct CDR3 sequences, approximately 93% of them seen once. The sequencing input was CD8+ T cells from PBMCs. The source is a human donor with Susac syndrome.

The chain is built from TRBV30 and TRBJ2-7; 9 positions agree with TRBD2. The ends lost 5 bases at V and 6 bases at J; junction bases unmatched: 8. The CDR3 totals 13 residues. From germline, CDR1 is GTSNPN and CDR2 SVGIG (reference sequence). This CDR3 reads CAWGAGGSAEQYF. CDR3 DNA: TGTGCCTGGGGAGCGGGAGGATCGGCCGAGCAGTACTTC. Using reference TRBV30 and TRBJ2-7 for the parts outside the CDR3, the full variable domain is SQTIHQWPATLVQPVGSPLSLECTVEGTSNPNLYWYRQAAGRGLQLLFYSVGIGQISSEVPQNLSASRPQDRQFILSSKKLLLSDSGFYLCAWGAGGSAEQYFGPGTRLTVT.

The chain employs TRBV20-1 and TRBJ1-6; D is unresolved. V was shortened by 6 bases and J by 7 bases, with 16 bases between the two germline ends. The CDR3 consists of 14 residues. Per germline, CDR1 DFQATT and CDR2 SNEGSKA (reference sequence). The DNA of the CDR3 is TGCAGTGCCCGCCCGGGCCGGGAAAATTCACCCCTCCACTTT. Protein sequence: CSARPGRENSPLHF.

The genes are TRBV24-1 and TRBJ2-1; D remains ambiguous. V was pared by 3 bases and J by 3 bases, with 2 bases between. This CDR3 spans 12 amino acids. CDR1 is KGHDR and CDR2 is SFDVKD in the germline V gene. In nucleotides, the CDR3 is TGTGCCACCAGTGATGACTACAATGAGCAGTTCTTC. Amino acid sequence: CATSDDYNEQFF.

J is TRBJ2-2 and V is TRBV6-2 or TRBV6-3, with 9 bases matching TRBD1. Germline CDR1 MNHEY, CDR2 SVGEGT. CDR3 size: 14 residues. V was clipped by 7 bases and J by 3 bases; unmatched bases: 3. CDR3 sequence reads: CASKDRGDTGELFF. The DNA for the CDR3 is TGTGCCAGCAAGGACAGGGGCGACACCGGGGAGCTGTTTTTT.

V usage is TRBV6-2 or TRBV6-3 and J usage is TRBJ1-5; TRBD1 is a possible D gene (6 bases). The CDR3 totals 14 residues. Per germline, CDR1 MNHEY and CDR2 SVGEGT. Trimming cost V 4 bases and J 7 bases, with 14 bases left between them. For the CDR3, the DNA is TGTGCCAGCAGTTTTACAGGGTCGCACCAGCCCCAGCATTTT. Translated: CASSFTGSHQPQHF.

The chain recombines TRBV30 with TRBJ1-1, with 7 bases aligning to TRBD1. Looked up from germline, CDR1 is GTSNPN and CDR2 is SVGIG (reference sequence). With V trimmed by 7 bases and J by 6 bases, 8 bases remained unmatched. The CDR3 is 12 amino acids. CDR3 bases: TGTGCCTTAGACAGGGATCTCGCTGAAGCTTTCTTT. The encoded protein is CALDRDLAEAFF.

The V and J genes are TRBV25-1 and TRBJ2-7; 10 bases fit TRBD1. CDR3 length: 18 amino acids. Germline-derived CDR1 and CDR2 are MGHDK and SYGVNS. The trim removed 6 bases at V and 1 base at J, leaving 15 bases unmatched. The CDR3, as DNA: TGTGCCAGCAGCGAGGGGGACAGGGGATCGGGATTTTCCTACGAGCAGTACTTC. Protein: CASSEGDRGSGFSYEQYF.

V is TRBV20-1 and J is TRBJ2-7, with TRBD1 matching over 8 bases. Germline values: CDR1 DFQATT, CDR2 SNEGSKA (reference sequence). The CDR3 length is 14 residues. V trimming: 6 bases; J trimming: 1 base; junction bases outside the gene matches: 8. The CDR3 sequence: CSAEIRDRSYEQYF. The DNA of the CDR3 is TGCAGTGCCGAGATCCGGGACAGGTCCTACGAGCAGTACTTC.

J is TRBJ2-3 and V is TRBV6-4; perhaps D is TRBD1 or TRBD2 (6 bases each). CDR3 size: 15 residues. Germline V gives CDR1 MRHNA, CDR2 SNTAGT. V was pared by 3 bases and J by 3 bases, with 13 bases between. The CDR3 is CASSESQGGTDTQYF. CDR3 bases: TGTGCCAGCAGTGAATCCCAAGGGGGGACAGATACGCAGTATTTT.

The chain carries TRBV6-4 and TRBJ2-2; D unclear. The germline CDR1 and CDR2 sequences are MRHNA and SNTAGT. V lost 5 bases to trimming and J lost 6 bases, with 10 bases between them. The CDR3 has 13 residues. This CDR3 reads CASSYFGPGELFF. The CDR3 nucleotides read TGTGCCAGCAGTTACTTTGGGCCCGGGGAGCTGTTTTTT.